A selection of T cell receptor beta chains follows, all from one sample in a study of T cell responses to AZD1222 COVID-19 vaccine. Clones were read by immunoSEQ multiplex PCR, and TCRdb kept only the in-frame ones, dropping some. Of more than 85,000 clones in the sample, just under 95% were seen once. The input for sequencing was peripheral blood, taken on day 0 of AZD1222 vaccination. These receptors were collected from an adult in good health. Each CDR3 is given with its conserved first and last residue. Fields, in order: D gene, J gene, V gene, clone size, CDR3 DNA, CDR3 protein. D genes are given only for firm matches. Only some rows state a clone size, as once, few, many or a class for expanded clones.

>TRBD1|TRBJ1-2|TRBV3-1/TRBV3-2|-
TGTGCCAGCAGCCAGTTACCGGGACAGGGTTTTGCTAGCTACACCTTC
CASSQLPGQGFASYTF
>TRBD1|TRBJ1-5|TRBV2|-
TGTGCCAGCAGAGAGACAGGGATTTATCAGCCCCAGCATTTT
CASRETGIYQPQHF
>TRBD2|TRBJ2-7|TRBV7-7|-
TGTGCCAGCAGCTTACGCGGGGGGGACAACTACGAGCAGTACTTC
CASSLRGGDNYEQYF
>-|TRBJ1-2|TRBV3-1/TRBV3-2|-
TGTGCCAGCAGCCAAGAAGTCTATGGCTACACCTTC
CASSQEVYGYTF
>-|TRBJ1-5|TRBV7-9|-
TGTGCCAGCAGCTTAGGGGGGAGCAGGTCCCAGCATTTT
CASSLGGSRSQHF
>TRBD2|TRBJ2-1|TRBV11-2|-
TGTGCCAGCAGCCCGGGACTAGCGGGATATACCTACAATGAGCAGTTCTTC
CASSPGLAGYTYNEQFF
>TRBD2|TRBJ2-1|TRBV19|-
TGTGCCAGTACTAGCGGGGGGGATAGCTCCTACAATGAGCAGTTCTTC
CASTSGGDSSYNEQFF
>TRBD1|TRBJ2-2|TRBV6-6|-
TGTGCCAGCAGTTACGGTGGACAGGGAAACACCGGGGAGCTGTTTTTT
CASSYGGQGNTGELFF
>-|TRBJ2-3|TRBV12-3/TRBV12-4|-
TGTGCCAGCAGTTTGTGGACAGATACGCAGTATTTT
CASSLWTDTQYF
>-|TRBJ2-5|TRBV7-8|-
TGTGCCAGCAGCCCTAGAGAAGAGACCCAGTACTTC
CASSPREETQYF
>-|TRBJ1-2|TRBV6-5|-
TGTGCCAGCAGTTACTCGAGTCGAAACTATGGCTACACCTTC
CASSYSSRNYGYTF
>-|TRBJ2-6|TRBV15|-
TGTGCCACCGAAGAACATAGGGGCTCTGGGGCCAACGTCCTGACTTTC
CATEEHRGSGANVLTF
>-|TRBJ1-5|TRBV28|-
TGTGCCAGCATCTCTCTTCCTACTAATCAGCCCCAGCATTTT
CASISLPTNQPQHF
>-|TRBJ2-3|TRBV12-5|-
TGTGCTAGTGGTTTGGTCCTGACAGGAGGGGGGTACGCAGATACGCAGTATTTT
CASGLVLTGGGYADTQYF
>-|TRBJ1-2|TRBV6-2/TRBV6-3|-
TGTGCCAGCCGCCTGGCTGGGGGAGGCTATGGCTACACCTTC
CASRLAGGGYGYTF
>-|TRBJ1-1|TRBV9|-
TGTGCCAGCAGCGCCCCCGACAGGAACACTGAAGCTTTCTTT
CASSAPDRNTEAFF
>TRBD2|TRBJ2-1|TRBV6-4|few
TGTGCCAGCAGTGACTCGGGCGGGGGGGCAAATGAGCAGTTCTTC
CASSDSGGGANEQFF
>-|TRBJ1-1|TRBV11-2|-
TGTGCCAGCAGCTTAACAGGGTACCCTAACACTGAAGCTTTCTTT
CASSLTGYPNTEAFF
>TRBD1|TRBJ2-7|TRBV18|-
TGTGCCAGCTCACCAGGGACAGGGAACTACGAGCAGTACTTC
CASSPGTGNYEQYF
>TRBD1|TRBJ2-3|TRBV10-2|once
TGCGCCAGCAGTGCAGACAGGGGCCCCACAGATACGCAGTATTTT
CASSADRGPTDTQYF
>TRBD1|TRBJ2-7|TRBV11-2|-
TGTGCCAGCACGAGACAGGGCTACGAGCAGTACTTC
CASTRQGYEQYF
>-|TRBJ1-6|TRBV15|once
TGTGCCACCAGCAGAGATTTGGTGGGAAGGAATTCACCCCTCCACTTT
CATSRDLVGRNSPLHF
>-|TRBJ1-2|TRBV28|-
TGTGCCAGCAGTCCCCCGGGGAGCTATGGCTACACCTTC
CASSPPGSYGYTF
>TRBD1|TRBJ2-5|TRBV30|-
TGTGCCTGGAGTGTAGGAGGGACAGGGGGCCAAGAGACCCAGTACTTC
CAWSVGGTGGQETQYF
>TRBD1|TRBJ1-2|TRBV7-2|-
TGTGCCAGCAGCACGACAGGGTTAATTGGCTACACCTTC
CASSTTGLIGYTF
>-|TRBJ1-1|TRBV12-3/TRBV12-4|-
TGTGCCAGCAGGGGAGACATCCCTGAAGCTTTCTTT
CASRGDIPEAFF
>TRBD1|TRBJ1-5|TRBV19|-
TGTGCCAGTAGCCCGGGACAGGGGAACGATCAGCCCCAGCATTTT
CASSPGQGNDQPQHF
>TRBD1|TRBJ2-7|TRBV11-2|-
TGTGCCAGCAGCTTAGCGCGGACAGGCCTCTCCTACGAGCAGTACTTC
CASSLARTGLSYEQYF
>-|TRBJ1-4|TRBV15|once
TGTGCCACCAGCAGAGGGGGGGCGGAAGAAAAACTGTTTTTT
CATSRGGAEEKLFF